A single sample gave rise to the 27 T cell receptor beta chains below, sequenced in a study of sequential checkpoint blockade in melanoma. Sequencing was performed with immunoSEQ multiplex PCR; in TCRdb, only in-frame clones are kept and a portion is missing. The repertoire holds about 18,000 clones, with roughly 74% as singletons. Treatment: randomized to nivolumab then ipilimumab (arm A) or the reverse (arm B). Sequencing used CD8+ T cells sorted from blood (inferred from file names), obtained from a patient given nivolumab and ipilimumab in sequence. All receptors come from a human donor with melanoma.

This clone is termed hyperexpanded. CDR3 coding DNA: TGTGCCAGCAGCTTTGGGCCTAGCGGGACCTACGAGCAGTACTTC. It yields the protein CASSFGPSGTYEQYF. This chain links TRBV7-8 with TRBJ2-7, with 9 bases lining up with TRBD2. The CDR3 runs 15 residues. Germline V gene lookup returns CDR1 SGHVS and CDR2 FQNEAQ. V lost 3 bases, J lost 2 bases, and 5 bases stayed unmatched. Combining the CDR3 with reference TRBV7-8 and TRBJ2-7 gives the whole variable domain GAGVSQSPRYKVAKRGQDVALRCDPISGHVSLFWYQQALGQGPEFLTYFQNEAQLDKSGLPSDRFFAERPEGSVSTLKIQRTQQEDSAVYLCASSFGPSGTYEQYFGPGTRLTVT.

The CDR3 DNA sequence: TGTGCCAGCAGCACCGGGACAGGGGATTCACCCCTCCACTTT. Translating it yields CASSTGTGDSPLHF. The chain couples TRBV6-5 to TRBJ1-6; TRBD1 matches 10 bases. The CDR3 consists of 14 residues. J was trimmed by 8 bases and V by 6 bases; bases with no gene match: 4. Looked up from germline, CDR1 is MNHEY and CDR2 is SVGAGI.

The V and J genes are TRBV25-1 and TRBJ1-2; D might be TRBD1 (6 bases). CDR1 is MGHDK, CDR2 SYGVNS, per germline. This CDR3 is built from 11 residues. V was clipped by 3 bases and J by 13 bases, with 12 bases between them. DNA for the CDR3: TGTGCCAGCAGTGACAGGGGAGTTTTCACCTTC. The encoded protein is CASSDRGVFTF.

This clone occurred once. The chain couples TRBV4-3 to TRBJ2-6, with D perhaps TRBD1 (6 bases). The CDR3 is 17 amino acids. V was trimmed by 2 bases and J by 0 bases, leaving 11 bases between them. Germline CDR1 reads LGHNA; CDR2 reads YSLEER. The CDR3 is CASSQSDSISGANVLTF. CDR3 in DNA: TGCGCCAGCAGCCAATCGGACAGCATCTCTGGGGCCAACGTCCTGACTTTC.

The rearrangement links TRBV7-9 to TRBJ2-7, with D maybe TRBD1 (5 bases). There are 15 residues in the CDR3. The germline gives CDR1 SEHNR, CDR2 FQNEAQ (reference sequence). The V end was cut by 4 bases, the J end by 3 bases, with 16 bases between. The CDR3 bases are TGTGCCAGCAGCTCTGTCGTTGACAGTCACTACGAGCAGTACTTC. As protein: CASSSVVDSHYEQYF.

The chain couples TRBV6-1 to TRBJ2-6; possible D gene TRBD2, 5 bases. Germline values: CDR1 MNHNS, CDR2 SASEGT. This CDR3 has 16 amino acids. V was clipped by 4 bases and J by 4 bases, with 14 bases between them. CDR3 bases: TGTGCCAGCAGTGGGGATCGGGGTGCCGGGGCCAACGTCCTGACTTTC. Translating it yields CASSGDRGAGANVLTF.

The gene calls are TRBV9 and TRBJ2-5, with 8 bases identical to TRBD2. Unmatched junction bases numbered 7, after V lost 5 bases and J lost 4 bases. This CDR3 comprises 14 residues. Germline loops: CDR1 SGDLS, CDR2 YYNGEE. The CDR3 region is CASRGAGAGETQYF. The DNA for the CDR3 is TGTGCCAGCAGAGGAGCGGGAGCTGGAGAGACCCAGTACTTC.

The chain joins TRBV4-3 to TRBJ1-2, with no clear D. Germline lookup yields CDR1 LGHNA and CDR2 YSLEER. This CDR3 region has 15 residues. Trimming left V 0 bases short and J 0 bases short, with 8 bases between. CDR3 bases: TGCGCCAGCAGCCAAGACCGGTTTACTAACTATGGCTACACCTTC. It yields the protein CASSQDRFTNYGYTF.

This clone has more than one count but fewer than ten. The chain uses TRBV11-1 and TRBJ1-2; TRBD1 matches at 8 bases. The germline gives CDR1 SGHAT, CDR2 FQDESV (reference sequence). V dropped 5 bases and J dropped 6; count of bases not matched to a gene: 2. The CDR3 contains 12 residues. DNA of the CDR3: TGTGCCAGCAGCCTGGGACAGGATGGCTACACCTTC. Translation: CASSLGQDGYTF.

The chain carries TRBV4-3 and TRBJ2-3; D remains ambiguous. Trimming pared 4 bases from V and 1 base from J, leaving 9 bases between. The germline gives CDR1 LGHNA, CDR2 YSLEER. The CDR3 contains 14 residues. DNA of the CDR3: TGCGCCAGCAGCCTACTCCAAGGCACAGATACGCAGTATTTT. This sequence encodes CASSLLQGTDTQYF.

This clone occurred a few times. This chain joins TRBV5-6 and TRBJ2-7; TRBD2 might be the D (6 bases). The germline CDR1 and CDR2 sequences are SGHDT and YYEEEE. The CDR3 has 17 residues. V lost 0 bases and J lost 2, with 18 bases in between. CDR3 in DNA: TGTGCCAGCAGCTTGGGTAGACGGAGGGGAGGAACCTACGAGCAGTACTTC. Residues: CASSLGRRRGGTYEQYF.

Only one count was recorded for this clone. The chain uses TRBV9 and TRBJ2-7; D gene unclear. V gave up 0 bases and J gave up 0 bases, with 7 bases separating them. Germline V gene data show CDR1 as SGDLS and CDR2 as YYNGEE. The length of the CDR3 is 14 residues. The CDR3 DNA sequence: TGTGCCAGCAGCGTAGGCTTGAGCTCCTACGAGCAGTACTTC. Amino acids: CASSVGLSSYEQYF.

This chain connects TRBV2 to TRBJ1-3, with 9 bases that match TRBD1. V dropped 5 bases and J dropped 5; count of bases not matched to a gene: 4. Germline V gene data show CDR1 as SNHLY and CDR2 as FYNNEI. The CDR3 is 14 amino acids. CDR3 DNA: TGTGCCAGCAGTCAAACAGGGGGCCGAAACACCATATATTTT. Translating it yields CASSQTGGRNTIYF.

This chain joins TRBV9 and TRBJ1-2; tentatively, D is TRBD1 (6 bases). The CDR3 sequence is 14 residues long. Trimming took off 0 bases at V and 5 bases at J, with 11 bases between the two ends. The germline V gene encodes CDR1 SGDLS and CDR2 YYNGEE. The CDR3 coding sequence is TGTGCCAGCAGCGTAGAAGGCCAGGGGTATGGCTACACCTTC. Its translation: CASSVEGQGYGYTF.

Notes on this clone: The junction differs from germline at one of its ends, possibly a read error. The rearrangement joins TRBV5-4 to TRBJ2-7; a weak D match, TRBD1 (6 bases). This CDR3 has 15 amino acids. Germline values: CDR1 SGHNT, CDR2 YYREEE (reference sequence). CDR3 protein: CASSQVAGDSYEQYF. As DNA, the CDR3 is TGCGCCAGCAGCCAAGTCGCAGGGGATTCCTACGAGCAGTACTTC.

The rearrangement uses TRBV13 and TRBJ2-7; 7 positions match TRBD2. Germline CDR1 PRHDT, CDR2 FYEKMQ (reference sequence). V was pared by 2 bases and J by 5 bases, with 3 bases of the junction left unmatched. This CDR3 spans 13 amino acids. CDR3 region: CASSLTGGNEQYF. CDR3 bases: TGTGCCAGCAGCTTAACCGGGGGGAACGAGCAGTACTTC.

This chain joins TRBV5-4 and TRBJ2-7; TRBD1 matches at 7 bases. Germline CDR1 SGHNT, CDR2 YYREEE (reference sequence). This CDR3 has 14 residues. After removal of 1 base from V and 3 bases from J, the junction contained 4 bases not matched to a gene. The CDR3 bases are TGTGCCAGCAGCTTGCAGGGACAGAACTACGAGCAGTACTTC. The encoded protein is CASSLQGQNYEQYF.

V and J are TRBV6-1 and TRBJ2-5; TRBD2 is a possible D gene (7 bases). TRBJ2-7 matches the DNA end more closely, so the J call is doubtful. The CDR3 extends over 12 amino acids. Germline V lookup: CDR1 MNHNS, CDR2 SASEGT. The CDR3 coding sequence is TGTGCCAGCAGGAGGGGGGGTTACGAGCAGTACTTC. This sequence encodes CASRRGGYEQYF.

The rearrangement uses TRBV7-9 and TRBJ1-2; TRBD1 agrees at 8 bases. This CDR3 comprises 14 residues. Per germline, CDR1 SEHNR and CDR2 FQNEAQ (reference sequence). V shed 5 bases and J 5 bases; nucleotides not matched to a gene: 7. CDR3 DNA: TGTGCCAGCAGCCCAGGACAGGGCGAATATGGCTACACCTTC. It specifies CASSPGQGEYGYTF.

This clone has just one count. The chain carries TRBV4-2 and TRBJ2-5; 7 bases are shared with TRBD2. The J call may be faulty, since TRBJ2-7 better matches the DNA end. Germline CDR1 reads LGHNA; CDR2 reads YNFKEQ. This CDR3 contains 15 residues. In nucleotides, the CDR3 is TGTGCCAGCAGCCAAGACGGCGGGGGAGCTTACGAGCAGTACTTC. The encoded protein is CASSQDGGGAYEQYF.

V usage is TRBV7-6 and J usage is TRBJ2-7, with a weak D call TRBD2 (6 bases). The ends were cut back, 2 bases at V and 4 bases at J, with 15 bases in the middle. The CDR3 runs 15 residues. The germline V gene has CDR1 SGHVS and CDR2 FNYEAQ. CDR3 loop: CASSLTGTATYEQYF. The CDR3 region has the DNA TGTGCCAGCAGCTTAACCGGGACTGCAACATACGAGCAGTACTTC.

The V and J genes are TRBV4-1 and TRBJ1-1; D remains ambiguous. The CDR3 has 12 residues. Germline loops: CDR1 MGHRA, CDR2 YSYEKL. Trimming took 0 bases from V and 11 from J, leaving 10 bases between them. CDR3 residues: CASSQDSVGAFF. CDR3 DNA: TGCGCCAGCAGCCAAGATAGCGTGGGTGCTTTCTTT.

The chain combines TRBV27 with TRBJ2-1; TRBD2 matches 8 bases. Germline trimming cut 6 bases from V and 0 bases from J; bases unmatched to any gene: 13. CDR1 and CDR2 from the germline V gene are MNHEY and SMNVEV (reference sequence). This CDR3 spans 18 amino acids. CDR3 nucleotides: TGTGCCAGCAGGCCGGGACTAGAAATCAGGAGCTCCTACAATGAGCAGTTCTTC. Amino acids: CASRPGLEIRSSYNEQFF.

The chain has TRBV25-1 and TRBJ2-7; D may be TRBD2 (6 bases). Germline V lookup: CDR1 MGHDK, CDR2 SYGVNS. The length of the CDR3 is 14 residues. Between the trimmed V and J ends, which lost 1 base and 7 bases, there was a span of 14 bases. The CDR3 sequence: CASSEWRETGEQYF. The CDR3, as DNA: TGTGCCAGCAGTGAATGGAGGGAAACGGGGGAGCAGTACTTC.

The chain links TRBV5-1 to TRBJ2-4; a possible D gene is TRBD1 (6 bases). The germline V gene has CDR1 SGHRS and CDR2 YFSETQ. The V gene lost 2 bases and the J gene lost 6 bases, with 6 bases spanning the gap. The CDR3 sequence is 12 residues long. The CDR3 loop reads CASSLQGNIQYF. The CDR3, as DNA: TGCGCCAGCAGCTTACAGGGAAACATTCAGTACTTC.

This chain links TRBV6-5 with TRBJ2-5, with 11 bases aligning to TRBD2. Trimming at V came to 6 bases and at J to 2 bases, leaving 5 bases not matched to a gene. Germline assignment: CDR1 MNHEY and CDR2 SVGAGI. The CDR3 has 15 amino acids. This CDR3 is CASSFGTSGQETQYF. Written as DNA, the CDR3 is TGTGCCAGCAGCTTTGGGACTAGCGGACAAGAGACCCAGTACTTC.

The chain couples TRBV19 to TRBJ2-7; 9 positions agree with TRBD1. V lost 5 bases, J lost 5 bases, and 13 bases stayed unmatched. The CDR3 extends over 16 amino acids. The germline gives CDR1 LNHDA, CDR2 SQIVND (reference sequence). The CDR3 DNA is TGTGCCAGTAGTGTACACCCCGGGACAGGGCTCAACGAGCAGTACTTC. Its protein is CASSVHPGTGLNEQYF.